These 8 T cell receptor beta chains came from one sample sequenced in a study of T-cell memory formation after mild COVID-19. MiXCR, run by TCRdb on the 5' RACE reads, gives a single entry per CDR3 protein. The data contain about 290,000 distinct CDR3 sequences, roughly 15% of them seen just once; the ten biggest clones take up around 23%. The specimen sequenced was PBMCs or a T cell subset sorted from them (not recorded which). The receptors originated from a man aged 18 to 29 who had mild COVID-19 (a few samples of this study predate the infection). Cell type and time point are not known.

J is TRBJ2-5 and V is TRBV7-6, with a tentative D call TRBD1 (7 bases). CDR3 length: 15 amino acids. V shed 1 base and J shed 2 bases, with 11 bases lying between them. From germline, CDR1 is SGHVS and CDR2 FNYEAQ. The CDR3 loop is CASSLGGDRQETQYF. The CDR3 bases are TGTGCCAGCAGCTTAGGGGGGGACAGACAAGAGACCCAGTACTTC.

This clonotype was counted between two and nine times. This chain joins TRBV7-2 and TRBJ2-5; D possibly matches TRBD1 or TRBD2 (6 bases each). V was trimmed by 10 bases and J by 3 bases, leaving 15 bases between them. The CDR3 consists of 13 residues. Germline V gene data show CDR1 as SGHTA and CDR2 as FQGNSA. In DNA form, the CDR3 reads TGTGCCACCCGGGGGCAGGGGAAAGAGACCCAGTACTTC. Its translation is CATRGQGKETQYF.

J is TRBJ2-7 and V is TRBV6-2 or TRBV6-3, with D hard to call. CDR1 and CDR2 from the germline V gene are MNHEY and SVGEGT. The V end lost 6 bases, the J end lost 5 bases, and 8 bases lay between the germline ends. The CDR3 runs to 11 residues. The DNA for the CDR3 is TGTGCCAGCAGCTCCTTGGACGAGCAGTACTTC. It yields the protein CASSSLDEQYF.

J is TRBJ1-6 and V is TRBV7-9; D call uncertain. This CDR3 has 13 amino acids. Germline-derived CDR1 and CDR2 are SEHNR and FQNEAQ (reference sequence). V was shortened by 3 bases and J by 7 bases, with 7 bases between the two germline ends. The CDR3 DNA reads TGTGCCAGCAGCTTGGAATCGAATTCACCCCTCCACTTT. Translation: CASSLESNSPLHF.

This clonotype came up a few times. The CDR3, as DNA: TGTGCCAGCAGGGGCAGGGAACGGGGGGAAAACATTCAGTACTTC. This sequence encodes CASRGRERGENIQYF. This chain uses TRBV6-6 with TRBJ2-4; 7 bases are shared with TRBD2. With V trimmed by 6 bases and J by 5 bases, 10 bases remained unmatched. The CDR3 covers 15 residues. Germline V gene data show CDR1 as MNHNY and CDR2 as SVGAGI (reference sequence).

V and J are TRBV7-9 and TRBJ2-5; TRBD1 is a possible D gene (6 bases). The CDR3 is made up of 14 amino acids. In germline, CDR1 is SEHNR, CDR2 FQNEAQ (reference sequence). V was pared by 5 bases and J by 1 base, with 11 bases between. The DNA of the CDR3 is TGTGCCAGCAGCCCGGACAGCGCCCAAGAGACCCAGTACTTC. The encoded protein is CASSPDSAQETQYF.

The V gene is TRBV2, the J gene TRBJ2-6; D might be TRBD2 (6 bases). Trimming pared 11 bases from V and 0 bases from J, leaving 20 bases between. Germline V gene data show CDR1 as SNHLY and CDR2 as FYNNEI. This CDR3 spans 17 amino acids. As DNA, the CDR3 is TGTGCCGGTGGGAGGTCGAACAGCTTCTCTGGGGCCAACGTCCTGACTTTC. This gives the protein CAGGRSNSFSGANVLTF.

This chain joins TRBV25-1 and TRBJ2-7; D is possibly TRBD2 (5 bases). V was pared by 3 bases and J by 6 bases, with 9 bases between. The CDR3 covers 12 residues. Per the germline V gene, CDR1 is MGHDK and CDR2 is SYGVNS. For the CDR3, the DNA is TGTGCCAGCAGTGATGAGGGTCCCGAGCAGTACGTC. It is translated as CASSDEGPEQYV.